This TCR beta chain was captured in a study of blood T cell repertoires in COVID-19. TCRdb keeps only in-frame clones here, not all; method: immunoSEQ multiplex PCR. The sample lists about 310,000 clones, over 75% occurring once. Germline-derived CDR1 and CDR2 are SGHRS and YFSETQ. The CDR3 covers 15 residues. Between the trimmed V and J ends, which lost 3 bases and 5 bases, there was a span of 17 bases. This TCR was recovered from a man between 45 and 60 years old with active or convalescent COVID-19. The chain carries TRBV5-1 and TRBJ2-5, with D maybe TRBD1 (7 bases). Sequencing was carried out using peripheral blood. CDR3 region: CASSSGTAGGETQYF. The CDR3 DNA follows: TGCGCCAGCAGCTCCGGGACAGCAGGGGGGGAGACCCAGTACTTC.